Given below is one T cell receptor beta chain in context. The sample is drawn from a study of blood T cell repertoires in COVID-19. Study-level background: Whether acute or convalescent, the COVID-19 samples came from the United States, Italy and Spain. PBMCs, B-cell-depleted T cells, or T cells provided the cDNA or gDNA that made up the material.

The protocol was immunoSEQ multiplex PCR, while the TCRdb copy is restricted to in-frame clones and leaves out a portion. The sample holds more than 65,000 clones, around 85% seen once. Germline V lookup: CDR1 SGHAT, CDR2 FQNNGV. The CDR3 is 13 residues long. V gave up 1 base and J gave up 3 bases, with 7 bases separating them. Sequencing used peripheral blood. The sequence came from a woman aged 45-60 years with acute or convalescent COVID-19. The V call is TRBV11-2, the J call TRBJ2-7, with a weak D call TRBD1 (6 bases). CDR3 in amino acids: CASSLARGYEQYF. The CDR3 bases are TGTGCCAGCAGCTTAGCCAGGGGCTACGAGCAGTACTTC.